This T cell receptor beta chain originates from a study of identical twins' blood T cells. Trimming removed 2 bases at V and 0 bases at J, with 13 bases between. The CDR3 runs 15 residues. From germline, CDR1 is DFQATT and CDR2 SNEGSKA (reference sequence). TCRdb analysed the 5' RACE reads with MiXCR anew, one entry per CDR3 protein. Of 300,000 to 400,000 distinct CDR3 sequences in the sample, over 25% were seen once. The V call is TRBV20-1, the J call TRBJ1-2; D is perhaps TRBD1 (6 bases). What was sequenced was PBMCs. The sequence came from a woman aged 18 to 55 in good health. CDR3 protein: CSARPQGPANYGYTF. The CDR3 DNA sequence: TGCAGTGCTAGACCACAGGGCCCAGCTAACTATGGCTACACCTTC.